This T cell receptor beta chain was sequenced in a study of blood T cells in healthy people across ages. The CDR3 has 13 residues. V was trimmed by 5 bases and J by 6 bases, leaving 13 bases between them. A J-beta primer mix and a sample-barcoded 5' primer were used in a second PCR of roughly 6 to 11 cycles. Every molecule of cDNA carried a tag from a template-switch adaptor with 12 random nucleotides. TCRdb re-called the 5' RACE reads through MiXCR, storing one row per CDR3 protein. The table shows more than 500,000 distinct CDR3 sequences, with approximately 27% occurring only once. The chain employs TRBV12-3 or TRBV12-4 and TRBJ1-1; TRBD1 might be the D (5 bases). Sequenced: blood. The origin of this receptor is a woman in her seventies in good health. The CDR3, as DNA: TGTGCCAGCAGTCGAGGACAAGAAGCTGAAGCTTTCTTT. It yields the protein CASSRGQEAEAFF.